This T cell receptor beta chain was identified in a study of cytomegalovirus exposure and HLA in healthy donors (dated by TCRdb to the late 2010s). Describing the broader study: An earlier analysis of fewer than 750 of the donors reported 276 Gb of sequence data and 117 million unique TCR beta sequences obtained from about 170 million T cells. Four to six DR-DQ haplotypes were handled as single units for association and clustering, since linkage in the cohort was strong. On average, around 230,000 unique TCR beta nucleotide sequences were sequenced per donor among about 400 genotyped donors of the cohort, with roughly 20% of those sequences being non-productive. All discovery cohort repertoires had been generated using a single sequencing platform. Rather than drawing on any new phenotypic data, the later analysis identified candidate immune exposures from TCR beta sequences and the way those sequences occurred across donors. The study combined high-throughput TCR immunosequencing, statistical association of individual TCRs with disease status, and machine learning to predict cytomegalovirus infection status. An early release covering about 600 HLA-typed donors comprised approximately 300 gigabases of sequencing data and 65 million to 100 million unique TCR sequences. In a later genetic analysis, genome-wide SNP genotypes for about 55% of the roughly 700 donors were used, and that subset was treated as a discovery cohort. Of the roughly 390 genotyped donors, 81% were placed in the genetic ancestry cluster associated with self-reported Caucasian donors. In a later analysis, previously published TCR beta repertoires from roughly 710 donors were re-analyzed and high-resolution HLA genotyping was added so that TCR occurrence patterns could be studied. The study aimed to test whether cataloging public T cell receptors could reveal signatures of past pathogen exposure. Donor age, sex, ethnicity and CMV serostatus were collected together with the repertoire data. An earlier analysis of 587 of the donors used high-throughput TCR beta sequencing to judge whether each TCR beta V gene segment behaved as functional or pseudogenic. Along with the approximately 670-subject first cohort, a separate validation cohort of about 110 different subjects was used. The number of typed donors differed by locus: about 620-640 for A, B, C, DRB1 and DQB1; about 520 for DQA1; some 610 for DPA1; and around 490 for DPB1. Both class I and class II loci were covered by HLA typing, at four-digit resolution. The study profiled the T cell repertoires of more than 500 subjects by immunosequencing and related them to cytomegalovirus serostatus.

The germline V gene provides CDR1 MDHEN and CDR2 SYDVKM. Trimmed from V: 5 bases; trimmed from J: 8 bases; junction bases lacking a gene match: 16. Including cysteine and phenylalanine, the CDR3 has 17 amino acids. Only the CDR3 DNA stays, 51 bases, in frame from base 1. Summary of the overall study and its limitations: An earlier analysis of around 500 of the donors showed that most TCR beta V segments appeared in productive rearrangements either about 87% or about 30% of the time, which broadly matched IMGT annotations. According to the authors, the approach could potentially be generalized to other disease states and immunological phenotypes. A later analysis associated approximately 17,000 TCR beta sequences with specific HLA alleles at a false discovery rate of 0.05. In vitro tests confirmed that three of the cytomegalovirus-associated TCR beta chains recognize cytomegalovirus antigens. The 87-base-pair reads could not distinguish some IMGT-functional V segments, including TRBV6-2 and TRBV6-3, so those segments were excluded. The presence/absence analyses assumed that sequencing depth was roughly uniform across donors, and that assumption may not be true. HLA typing was unavailable for some donors at each locus, so association tests used only the typed subset. A further reported finding was that TCR beta sequences accurately predicted the HLA-A and HLA-B alleles for most subjects in the first cohort. Most TCR sequences were observed very rarely across donors, whereas some public TCRs were present in many individuals. CMV serostatus was the only immune exposure information available for the cohort. Strong co-occurrence of HLA alleles, especially DR and DQ, made assigning TCR associations to individual alleles difficult. A later analysis reported that several top co-occurrence clusters appeared linked to parvovirus B19, influenza, CMV and Epstein-Barr virus. In both the original and validation cohorts, the classifier was reported to diagnose cytomegalovirus status with high specificity and sensitivity. In this cohort, only TCR beta chains were sequenced, and detectable features were limited by the absence of alpha or paired-chain data. In a later analysis, HLA-associated TCR beta chains were found to be more clonally expanded and to have lower generation probabilities than equally common non-associated chains. The sequencing pipeline was judged likely to have produced a cluster of highly shared sequence variants as a technical artifact. Most CMV-associated TCR beta chains appeared to be HLA-restricted in a later analysis, and the HLA associations seemed to be driven largely by CMV exposure. The study gave a list of more than 150 TCR beta chains associated with cytomegalovirus. A later genetic analysis reported fewer N-insertions in productive TCRs among donors in an Asian-associated ancestry cluster than the approximately 700-donor mean. V-gene and J-gene trimming of TCR beta chains was associated with a missense DCLRE1C variant in a later genetic analysis, and the association was replicated in an independent cohort. In a later analysis, TCR association rates were found to vary across HLA loci, with the most associated TCRs seen for DRB1 alleles and the fewest for HLA-C alleles. Fewer than 20 rarely observed V segments, including chromosome 9 orphons, were excluded from the earlier analysis of several hundred of the donors because counts were too low. Correlated functional status among segregating V segments might reflect linkage disequilibrium, but an unknown experimental factor could not be ruled out.

The library was prepared using the immunoSEQ multiplex PCR assay. For the multiplex PCR, a mixture combining 60 forward primers for TCR Vbeta segments and 13 reverse primers for TCR Jbeta segments was used. The CDR3 region of rearranged TCR beta genes was amplified from genomic DNA with a multiplex PCR assay. Amplified TCR beta libraries were sequenced as 87-base-pair reads on the Illumina HiSeq System. In the paper's pipeline: Across the 670 or so repertoires, a later analysis counted 78 million or so unique TCR beta chains, approximately 10 million of which were shared by at least two donors. Raw reads were error-corrected and collapsed into unique sequences with a nearest-neighbor algorithm that merged closely related sequences to remove PCR and sequencing errors. V, D and J gene segments were assigned by aligning CDR3 sequences to IMGT reference sequences. For a sequence to be retained, a match of at least six nucleotides to both a V gene segment and a J gene segment was required. A rearrangement was called productive if the CDR3 had no stop codons and remained in frame with V and J, and every other rearrangement was called non-productive. CDR3 was defined by IMGT convention, running from the second conserved V-encoded cysteine to the conserved J-encoded phenylalanine. Sequences without an unambiguous match to a single V gene segment were excluded from the earlier analysis of approximately 600 of the donors. An earlier analysis of 587 of the donors called V segments functional above 56.7% productive rearrangements and segregating when the between-donor standard deviation exceeded 5%. A statistical classification framework was built for diagnosing cytomegalovirus status from the catalog of TCR beta chain sequences. In a later analysis, V and J genes were assigned by comparing TCR nucleotide sequences against IMGT/GENE-DB human TR gene sequences. The TCRdist pipeline was used in a later analysis to assign CDR3 sequences and most-parsimonious VDJ recombination scenarios. In a later analysis, each TCR beta chain was defined by its CDR3 amino acid sequence together with its V-gene family, and reads without a unique V-gene family were excluded. As a way to deal with suspected cross-contamination and a sequencing artifact, a later analysis dropped more than 500 nucleotide sequences that were highly shared and had low generation probability. For each public chain, a later analysis derived a clonal expansion index from normalized ranks of inferred template counts within each repertoire. A later analysis computed generation probabilities with a VDJ recombination model fitted to out-of-frame rearrangements, and checked the results against IGoR. In a later analysis, TCR-TCR, TCR-HLA and TCR-CMV co-occurrence was scored with hypergeometric tests, and a repertoire-size bias correction was applied to TCR pairs. A later analysis estimated false discovery rates by permuting HLA or CMV assignments 20 times. In a later analysis, co-occurring TCRs were grouped with DBSCAN, and TCRdist sequence similarity was added when clustering was performed within HLA-allele-positive subsets. Repertoires with fewer than 30,000 or more than 120,000 public chains were left out of co-occurrence clustering, as were about five repertoires with anomalous nucleotide sharing. The clones in this table, taken by TCRdb from immuneACCESS, are in-frame only. Not every clone is retained; where verified, under half of the shortfall comes from an unresolved V gene, and the cause of the rest is unknown. V and J calls plus clone size are reproduced from that table; the DNA served to infer D and trimming. A total of about 140,000 clones appear in this sample, almost 85% of them only once. The ten largest clonotypes hold roughly 2.1% of the sample.

Note on this clone: Its antigen is not yet known. No much larger clone exists at a distance of one base, and base qualities are not known.

The cohort comprised 710 or so healthy bone marrow donors. Cohort members were all nominally healthy when sampled, although unrecorded immune exposures were likely present. The donor tested CMV seronegative and was one of the 352 seronegative cohort members. Every donor gave a peripheral blood sample, and the peripheral blood mononuclear cells from that sample were used for TCR beta sequencing. The Qiagen DNeasy Blood Extraction Kit was used to extract genomic DNA from the blood cell samples. This receptor was obtained from a woman aged 40 to 50 in good health and CMV-seronegative. Sequencing was done on a sample of PBMCs. The sequence is built from TRBV28 and TRBJ1-2, with 11 bases matching TRBD1. The nucleotide sequence is given as TGTGCCAGCAGTCCCTGGGACAGGGGGAGCCGAGACAACGGCTACACCTTC. The encoded protein is CASSPWDRGSRDNGYTF.